This T cell receptor (beta chain) emerged from a study of STAT3 mutations in large granular lymphocyte leukemia. General observations from the study: In about 35% of the 18 patients, new TCR clonotypes emerged after therapy. Every T-cell large granular lymphocyte leukemia patient had at least one immunodominant TCR beta clonotype. Differing intervals and regimens complicate linking therapy response to clone burden.

V shed 6 bases and J 1 base; nucleotides not matched to a gene: 4. CDR3 size: 14 residues. Per the germline V gene, CDR1 is MNHNY and CDR2 is SVGAGI (reference sequence). This clone is a singleton in its sample. Its antigen is undetermined. Clones were read by immunoSEQ multiplex PCR, and TCRdb kept only the in-frame ones, dropping some. Here the sample spans about 1,900 clones, 25% to 35% being singletons. This receptor was taken from a male patient in his fifties with T-cell large granular lymphocyte leukemia. Some clones in this sample may be carry-over from other donors' samples. The sequenced sample was peripheral blood mononuclear cells. The rearrangement joins TRBV6-6 to TRBJ2-5, with 8 bases lining up with TRBD2. CDR3 protein: CASRRLAFQETQYF. CDR3 in DNA: TGTGCCAGCAGACGACTAGCGTTCCAAGAGACCCAGTACTTC.